This T cell receptor beta chain appears in the sequencing data of a study of T-cell reconstitution after alpha-beta-depleted transplantation in children. Per the germline V gene, CDR1 is SGHTA and CDR2 is FQGNSA. This CDR3 contains 13 residues. The V gene lost 4 bases and the J gene lost 4 bases, with 8 bases spanning the gap. Preparation of the TCRbeta library involved a method that used unique molecular identifiers. TCRdb processed the PCR reads anew with MiXCR; each CDR3 protein has one entry. The profile covers some 640,000 distinct CDR3 sequences, with about 15% appearing a single time and 0.9% to 1.2% taken by the ten largest.

The V gene is TRBV7-2, the J gene TRBJ1-3; D remains ambiguous. The sequenced sample was PBMCs from the stem cell graft donor, obtained from the stem cell graft. This sequence was found in a human donor who donated a stem cell graft to a child with acute myeloid leukemia. The CDR3 spells CASSSEQGNTIYF. The CDR3 bases are TGTGCCAGCAGCTCCGAACAGGGAAACACCATATATTTT.